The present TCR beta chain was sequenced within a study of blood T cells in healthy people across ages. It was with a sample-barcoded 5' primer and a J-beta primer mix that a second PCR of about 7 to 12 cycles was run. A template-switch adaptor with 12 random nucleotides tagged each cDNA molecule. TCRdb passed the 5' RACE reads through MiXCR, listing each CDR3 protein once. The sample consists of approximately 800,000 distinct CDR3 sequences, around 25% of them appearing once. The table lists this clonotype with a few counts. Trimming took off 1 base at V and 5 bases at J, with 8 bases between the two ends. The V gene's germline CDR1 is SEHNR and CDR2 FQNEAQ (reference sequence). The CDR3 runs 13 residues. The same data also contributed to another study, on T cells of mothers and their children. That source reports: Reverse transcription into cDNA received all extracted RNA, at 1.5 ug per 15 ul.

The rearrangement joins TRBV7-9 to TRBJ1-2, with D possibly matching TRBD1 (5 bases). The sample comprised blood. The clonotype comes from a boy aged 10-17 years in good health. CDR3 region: CASSLGGVYGYTF. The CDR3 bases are TGTGCCAGCAGCTTAGGAGGGGTGTATGGCTACACCTTC.